This T cell receptor (beta chain) derives from a study of blood T cell repertoires in COVID-19. Turning to the study itself: Acute and convalescent COVID-19 samples came from the United States, Italy and Spain. T cells, B-cell-depleted T cells, or PBMCs provided the cDNA or gDNA that served as material.

Methods used by the authors: Estimates of nucleated cell counts were drawn from the amplification of reference gene primers. Data came from immunoSEQ multiplex PCR; TCRdb stores just in-frame clones and leaves some out. The D gene and trimming were derived from the DNA, and the V and J assignments and clone size from that table. The sample lists roughly 110,000 clones; around 86% were seen once. V was pared by 6 bases and J by 10 bases, with 24 bases between. CDR1 is SNHLY, CDR2 FYNNEI, per germline. This CDR3 region has 15 residues. This sequence originates from a man in his 70s with acute or convalescent COVID-19. The sample consisted of peripheral blood. The rearrangement links TRBV2 to TRBJ1-1; possibly TRBD1 for D (5 bases). CDR3 in DNA: TGTGCCAGCAGAGGTCGCAGGGTCGTCGCTAATCGAGCTTTCTTT. This sequence encodes CASRGRRVVANRAFF.